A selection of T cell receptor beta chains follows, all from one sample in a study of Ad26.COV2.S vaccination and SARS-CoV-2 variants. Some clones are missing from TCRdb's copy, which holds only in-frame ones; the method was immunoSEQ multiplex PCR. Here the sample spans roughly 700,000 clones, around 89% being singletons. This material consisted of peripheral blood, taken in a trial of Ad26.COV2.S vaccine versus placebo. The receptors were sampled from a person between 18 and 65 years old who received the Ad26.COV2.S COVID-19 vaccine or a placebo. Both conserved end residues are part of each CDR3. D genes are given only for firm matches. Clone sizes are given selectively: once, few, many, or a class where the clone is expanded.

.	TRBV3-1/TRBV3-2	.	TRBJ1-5	TGTGCCAGCAGCCAGCAGACAGGCCCCCTGCATTTT	CASSQQTGPLHF
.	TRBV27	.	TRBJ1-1	TGTGCCAGCAGAACGTTAGGGGTGTCAGGAACTGAAGCTTTCTTT	CASRTLGVSGTEAFF
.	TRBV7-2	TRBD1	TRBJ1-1	TGTGCCAGCAGTCACTCCGGGACAGGGTATGGAGCTTTCTTT	CASSHSGTGYGAFF
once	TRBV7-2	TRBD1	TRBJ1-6	TGTGCCAGCAGCTTAGCTGGGGACAGGGAGTCACCCCTCCACTTT	CASSLAGDRESPLHF
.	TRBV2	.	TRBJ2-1	TGTGCCAGCAGTGACTGGTTGCCAGGTGAGCAGTTCTTC	CASSDWLPGEQFF
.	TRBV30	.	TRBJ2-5	TGTGCCTGGAGTACACCAGAGACCCAGTACTTC	CAWSTPETQYF
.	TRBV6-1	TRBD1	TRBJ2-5	TGTGCCAGCAGTGAATATTCTGGGACAGGGTTTGTCGAGACCCAGTACTTC	CASSEYSGTGFVETQYF
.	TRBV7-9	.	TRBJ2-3	TGTGCCAGCAGCCCACTGGAGGGGGGGGGTACGCAGTATTTT	CASSPLEGGGTQYF
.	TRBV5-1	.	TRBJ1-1	TGCGCCAGCAGCTTGGAGACTGAAGCTTTCTTT	CASSLETEAFF
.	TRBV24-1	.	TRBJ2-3	TGTGCCACCAGTGATTTGCTAGGAAACACAGATACGCAGTATTTT	CATSDLLGNTDTQYF
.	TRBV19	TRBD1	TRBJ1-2	TGTGCCAGTAGTGTTAACCGGGACAGGGCCCATGGCTACACCTTC	CASSVNRDRAHGYTF
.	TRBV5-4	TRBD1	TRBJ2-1	TGTGCCAGCAGCTTGGCCGGGACAGGGTACAATGAGCAGTTCTTC	CASSLAGTGYNEQFF
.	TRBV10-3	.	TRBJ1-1	TGTGCCATCAGTGAGTTGCTAGGGGGCACTGAAGCTTTCTTT	CAISELLGGTEAFF
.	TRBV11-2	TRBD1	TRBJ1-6	TGTGCCAGCAGCTTGACAGGGGGGTTCTCACCCCTCCACTTT	CASSLTGGFSPLHF
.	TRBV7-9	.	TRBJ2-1	TGTGCCAGCAGCGGATCGGGGGGCCCCTACAATGAGCAGTTCTTC	CASSGSGGPYNEQFF
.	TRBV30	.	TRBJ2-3	TGTGCCTGGAGTGTAAGGGGCTATACAGATACGCAGTATTTT	CAWSVRGYTDTQYF
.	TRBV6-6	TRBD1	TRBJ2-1	TGTGCCAGCAACCGACAGGGGAGCTCCTACAATGAGCAGTTCTTC	CASNRQGSSYNEQFF
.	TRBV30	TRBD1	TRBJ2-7	TGTGCCTGGAGTGAAGGGACAGCTTCCTACGAGCAGTACTTC	CAWSEGTASYEQYF
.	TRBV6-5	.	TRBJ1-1	TGTGCCAGCAGATCTGAACGCCGGGGGGACACTGAAGCTTTCTTT	CASRSERRGDTEAFF
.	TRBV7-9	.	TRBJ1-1	TGTGCCAGCAGCACGGATCCTCACACTGAAGCTTTCTTT	CASSTDPHTEAFF
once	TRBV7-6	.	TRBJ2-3	TGTGCCAGCAGCTTAGACGGGGGATACACAGATACGCAGTATTTT	CASSLDGGYTDTQYF
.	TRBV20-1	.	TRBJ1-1	TGCAGTGCTAGTGTGGGGGCCCCTGAAGCTTTCTTT	CSASVGAPEAFF
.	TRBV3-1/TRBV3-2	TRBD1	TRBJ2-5	TGTGCCAGCGGAACCGAGGGAAGGGGGCCCAGTGGAGAGACCCAGTACTTC	CASGTEGRGPSGETQYF
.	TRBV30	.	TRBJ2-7	TGTGCCTGGAGTGAGGGGGTCGGAAGGCCATACGAGCAGTACTTC	CAWSEGVGRPYEQYF
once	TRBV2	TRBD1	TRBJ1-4	TGTGCCAGCAGCCCGGGAGGGGGCTATGAAAAACTGTTTTTT	CASSPGGGYEKLFF